Given below is one T cell receptor (beta chain) in context. As yet, its antigen is unknown. This CDR3 has 15 amino acids. Germline CDR1 and CDR2: ENHRY and SYGVKD. V was clipped by 6 bases and J by 2 bases, with 11 bases between them. It was with 60 Vbeta and 13 Jbeta primers that the PCR ran. Profiled with immunoSEQ multiplex PCR; TCRdb holds only in-frame clones, not every one. With approximately 120,000 clones in the sample, the ten largest clones hold roughly 1%. These data are taken from a study of cytomegalovirus exposure and HLA in healthy donors. About the study: A prior analysis found 95 million to 140 million unique TCR beta sequences from about 179 million T cells. Assignment to the Caucasian-associated ancestry cluster applied to about 80% of the roughly 410 genotyped donors. General observations from the study: It was reported in a later analysis that an Asian-associated ancestry cluster showed fewer N-insertions than the approximately 670-donor mean. Earlier analysis found most TCR beta V segments productive about 90% or about 30% of the time.

The sample comprised PBMCs. This sequence originates from a man aged 18-30 years in good health and CMV-seronegative. The V call is TRBV10-3, the J call TRBJ2-6, with a weak D call TRBD2 (5 bases). The CDR3 DNA follows: TGTGCCATCAGCCCCTCGGGGACTGGGGCCAACGTCCTGACTTTC. Protein product: CAISPSGTGANVLTF.